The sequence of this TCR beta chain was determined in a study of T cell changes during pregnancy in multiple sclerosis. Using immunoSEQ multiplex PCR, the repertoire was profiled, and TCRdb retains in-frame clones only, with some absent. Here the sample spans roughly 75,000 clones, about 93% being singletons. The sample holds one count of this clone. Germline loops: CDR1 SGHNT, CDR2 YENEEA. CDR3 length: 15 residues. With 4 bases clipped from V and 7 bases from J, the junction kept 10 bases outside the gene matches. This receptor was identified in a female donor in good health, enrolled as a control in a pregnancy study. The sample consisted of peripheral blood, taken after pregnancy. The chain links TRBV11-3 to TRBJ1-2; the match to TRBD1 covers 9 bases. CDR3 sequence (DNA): TGTGCCAGCAGCTCGCCACAGGGGGCGAAGTCTGGCTACACCTTC. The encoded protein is CASSSPQGAKSGYTF.